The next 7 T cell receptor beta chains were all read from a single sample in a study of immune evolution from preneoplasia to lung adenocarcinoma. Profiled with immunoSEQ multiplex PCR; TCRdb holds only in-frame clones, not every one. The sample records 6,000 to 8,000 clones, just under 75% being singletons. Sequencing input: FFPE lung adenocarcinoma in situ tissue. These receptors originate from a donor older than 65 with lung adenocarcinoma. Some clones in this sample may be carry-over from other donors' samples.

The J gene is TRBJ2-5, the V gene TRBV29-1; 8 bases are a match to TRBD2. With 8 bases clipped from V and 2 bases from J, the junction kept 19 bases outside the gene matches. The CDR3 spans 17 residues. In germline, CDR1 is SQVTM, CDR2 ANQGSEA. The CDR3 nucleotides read TGCAGCTCTGGGATTAGCGGGGACTACAATAAACAAGAGACCCAGTACTTC. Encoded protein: CSSGISGDYNKQETQYF. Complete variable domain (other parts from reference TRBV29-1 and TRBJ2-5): SAVISQKPSRDICQRGTSLTIQCQVDSQVTMMFWYRQQPGQSLTLIATANQGSEATYESGFVIDKFPISRPNLTFSTLTVSNMSPEDSSIYLCSSGISGDYNKQETQYFGPGTRLLVL.

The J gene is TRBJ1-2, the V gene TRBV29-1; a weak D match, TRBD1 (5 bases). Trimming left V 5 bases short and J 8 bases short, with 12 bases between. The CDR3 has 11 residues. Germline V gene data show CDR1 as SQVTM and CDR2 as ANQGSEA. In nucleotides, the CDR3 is TGCAGCGTTCGGGACCTATCCGGCTACACCTTC. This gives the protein CSVRDLSGYTF.

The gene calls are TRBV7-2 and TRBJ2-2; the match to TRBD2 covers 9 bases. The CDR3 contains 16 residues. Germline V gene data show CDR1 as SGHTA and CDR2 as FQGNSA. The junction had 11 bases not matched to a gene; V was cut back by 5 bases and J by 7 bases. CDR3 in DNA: TGTGCCAGCAGCACTTTGGCGGGAGGGTTGAACGGGGAGCTGTTTTTT. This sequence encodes CASSTLAGGLNGELFF.

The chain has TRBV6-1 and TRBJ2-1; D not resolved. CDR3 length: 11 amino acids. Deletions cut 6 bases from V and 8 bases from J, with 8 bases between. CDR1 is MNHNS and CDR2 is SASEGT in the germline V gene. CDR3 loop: CASSQEYEQFF. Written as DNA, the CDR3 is TGTGCCAGCAGCCAGGAGTATGAGCAGTTCTTC.

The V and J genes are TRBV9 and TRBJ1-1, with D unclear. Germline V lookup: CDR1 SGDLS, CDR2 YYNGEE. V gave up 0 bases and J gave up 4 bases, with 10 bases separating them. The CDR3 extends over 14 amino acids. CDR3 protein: CASSVGVSVTEAFF. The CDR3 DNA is TGTGCCAGCAGCGTAGGAGTCAGTGTCACTGAAGCTTTCTTT.

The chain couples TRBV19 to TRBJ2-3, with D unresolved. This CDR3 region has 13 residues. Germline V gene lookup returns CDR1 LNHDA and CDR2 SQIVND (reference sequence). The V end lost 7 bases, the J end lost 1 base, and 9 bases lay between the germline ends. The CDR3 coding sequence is TGTGCCAGTATCGGGTTGGGCACAGATACGCAGTATTTT. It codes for CASIGLGTDTQYF.

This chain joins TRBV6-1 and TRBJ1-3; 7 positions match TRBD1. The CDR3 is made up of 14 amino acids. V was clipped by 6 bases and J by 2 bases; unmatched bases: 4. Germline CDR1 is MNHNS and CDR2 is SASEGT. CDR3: CASSDREAGNTIYF. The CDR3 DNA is TGTGCCAGCAGCGACAGGGAAGCTGGAAACACCATATATTTT.